This TCR beta chain was recovered during a study of cytotoxic CD8 clonotypes in ibrutinib-treated CLL. Study-wide context: Responses comprised about 24 partial and 2 complete; at median roughly 70 months, approximately 14 remained remitted and some twelve progressed.

Study findings and constraints: Once treatment began, public clonotypes, which were uncommon, contracted or stayed stable.

TCRdb keeps only in-frame clones here, not all; method: immunoSEQ multiplex PCR. The sample shows around 160,000 clones, about 80% of them seen only once. On this clone itself: Its antigen is currently unknown.

Trimming pared 5 bases from V and 1 base from J, leaving 6 bases between. This CDR3 comprises 13 residues. Germline V CDR1 and CDR2: LNHDA, SQIVND (reference sequence). Sequencing was performed on PBMCs, taken after 12 months of ibrutinib treatment. The TCR originated in a human donor with chronic lymphocytic leukemia. The rearrangement links TRBV19 to TRBJ1-5; weak D call: TRBD1 (5 bases). The CDR3: CASSRQSNQPQHF. The CDR3 bases are TGTGCCAGTAGTCGACAGAGCAATCAGCCCCAGCATTTT.